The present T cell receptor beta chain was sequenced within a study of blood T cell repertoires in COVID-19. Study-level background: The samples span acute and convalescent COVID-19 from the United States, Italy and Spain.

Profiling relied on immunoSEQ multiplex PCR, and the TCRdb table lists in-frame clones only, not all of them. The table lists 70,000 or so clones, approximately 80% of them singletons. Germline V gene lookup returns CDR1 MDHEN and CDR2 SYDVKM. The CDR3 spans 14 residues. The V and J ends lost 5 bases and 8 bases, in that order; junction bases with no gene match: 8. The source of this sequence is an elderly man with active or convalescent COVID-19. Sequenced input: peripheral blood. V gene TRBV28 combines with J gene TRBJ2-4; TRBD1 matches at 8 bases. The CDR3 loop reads CASSLNRGLDIQYF. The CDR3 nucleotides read TGTGCCAGCAGTCTGAACAGGGGGTTAGACATTCAGTACTTC.